A selection of T cell receptor beta chains follows, all from one sample in a study of OX40 agonist ivuxolimab in advanced cancers. The protocol was immunoSEQ multiplex PCR, while the TCRdb copy is restricted to in-frame clones and leaves out a portion. Of roughly 53,000 clones in the sample, about 82% were seen once. The starting material was CD4+ or CD8+ T cells sorted from blood, obtained in a trial of the OX40 agonist ivuxolimab. The receptors come from an adult with an advanced solid tumor such as melanoma, head and neck, liver or kidney cancer. Both conserved end residues are part of each CDR3. D genes are given only for firm matches. Clone sizes are given selectively: once, few, many, or a class where the clone is expanded.

14 TRBJ2-4 . . TRBV5-8 CASSSQVVRNIQYF TGTGCCAGCAGCAGCCAGGTGGTCAGGAACATTCAGTACTTC
14 TRBJ2-5 . . TRBV6-5 CASSYWGSVETQYF TGTGCCAGCAGTTACTGGGGTAGCGTGGAGACCCAGTACTTC
14 TRBJ2-5 . TRBD2 TRBV7-7 CASSSGGGQETQYF TGTGCCAGCAGCTCCGGCGGGGGGCAAGAGACCCAGTACTTC
13 TRBJ1-1 . . TRBV7-2 CASSLGDSREAFF TGTGCCAGCAGCTTAGGTGACTCCCGAGAGGCTTTCTTT
14 TRBJ1-5 . . TRBV19 CASNYGTRGQPQHF TGTGCCAGTAATTACGGGACACGGGGTCAGCCCCAGCATTTT
14 TRBJ1-6 . . TRBV7-6 CASSQDSINSPLHF TGTGCCAGCAGCCAGGACAGCATTAATTCACCCCTCCACTTT
16 TRBJ2-7 few TRBD1 TRBV7-3 CASSQPDRARLYEQYF TGTGCCAGCAGCCAACCAGACAGGGCGCGCCTCTACGAGCAGTACTTC
13 TRBJ1-3 . . TRBV30 CAWTPRGGYTIYF TGTGCCTGGACTCCCCGTGGGGGATACACCATATATTTT
14 TRBJ2-1 . TRBD1 TRBV5-4 CASSKGTDYSEQFF TGTGCCAGCAGCAAGGGGACAGACTACAGTGAGCAGTTCTTC
15 TRBJ2-4 . TRBD1 TRBV6-5 CASSRTGGGKNIQYF TGTGCCAGCAGTAGGACAGGGGGAGGCAAAAACATTCAGTACTTC
13 TRBJ2-7 . TRBD2 TRBV2 CASSGGLADEQYF TGTGCCAGCAGTGGGGGACTAGCAGACGAGCAGTACTTC
13 TRBJ2-7 . . TRBV5-4 CASSLPGHYEQYF TGTGCCAGCAGCTTGCCGGGACATTACGAGCAGTACTTC
15 TRBJ2-7 . TRBD2 TRBV6-1 CASSEGLAGFYEQYF TGTGCCAGCAGTGAAGGACTAGCGGGTTTCTACGAGCAGTACTTC
18 TRBJ1-2 . . TRBV7-9 CASSLSLRTAPRGYGYTF TGTGCCAGCAGCCTTAGTCTCCGGACAGCACCACGGGGCTATGGCTACACCTTC
15 TRBJ2-3 . TRBD2 TRBV7-9 CASSPGAGRTDTQYF TGTGCCAGCAGCCCCGGAGCGGGGCGCACAGATACGCAGTATTTT
15 TRBJ2-5 . . TRBV30 CAWRTLRTGQETQYF TGTGCCTGGAGGACCCTTCGGACCGGACAAGAGACCCAGTACTTC